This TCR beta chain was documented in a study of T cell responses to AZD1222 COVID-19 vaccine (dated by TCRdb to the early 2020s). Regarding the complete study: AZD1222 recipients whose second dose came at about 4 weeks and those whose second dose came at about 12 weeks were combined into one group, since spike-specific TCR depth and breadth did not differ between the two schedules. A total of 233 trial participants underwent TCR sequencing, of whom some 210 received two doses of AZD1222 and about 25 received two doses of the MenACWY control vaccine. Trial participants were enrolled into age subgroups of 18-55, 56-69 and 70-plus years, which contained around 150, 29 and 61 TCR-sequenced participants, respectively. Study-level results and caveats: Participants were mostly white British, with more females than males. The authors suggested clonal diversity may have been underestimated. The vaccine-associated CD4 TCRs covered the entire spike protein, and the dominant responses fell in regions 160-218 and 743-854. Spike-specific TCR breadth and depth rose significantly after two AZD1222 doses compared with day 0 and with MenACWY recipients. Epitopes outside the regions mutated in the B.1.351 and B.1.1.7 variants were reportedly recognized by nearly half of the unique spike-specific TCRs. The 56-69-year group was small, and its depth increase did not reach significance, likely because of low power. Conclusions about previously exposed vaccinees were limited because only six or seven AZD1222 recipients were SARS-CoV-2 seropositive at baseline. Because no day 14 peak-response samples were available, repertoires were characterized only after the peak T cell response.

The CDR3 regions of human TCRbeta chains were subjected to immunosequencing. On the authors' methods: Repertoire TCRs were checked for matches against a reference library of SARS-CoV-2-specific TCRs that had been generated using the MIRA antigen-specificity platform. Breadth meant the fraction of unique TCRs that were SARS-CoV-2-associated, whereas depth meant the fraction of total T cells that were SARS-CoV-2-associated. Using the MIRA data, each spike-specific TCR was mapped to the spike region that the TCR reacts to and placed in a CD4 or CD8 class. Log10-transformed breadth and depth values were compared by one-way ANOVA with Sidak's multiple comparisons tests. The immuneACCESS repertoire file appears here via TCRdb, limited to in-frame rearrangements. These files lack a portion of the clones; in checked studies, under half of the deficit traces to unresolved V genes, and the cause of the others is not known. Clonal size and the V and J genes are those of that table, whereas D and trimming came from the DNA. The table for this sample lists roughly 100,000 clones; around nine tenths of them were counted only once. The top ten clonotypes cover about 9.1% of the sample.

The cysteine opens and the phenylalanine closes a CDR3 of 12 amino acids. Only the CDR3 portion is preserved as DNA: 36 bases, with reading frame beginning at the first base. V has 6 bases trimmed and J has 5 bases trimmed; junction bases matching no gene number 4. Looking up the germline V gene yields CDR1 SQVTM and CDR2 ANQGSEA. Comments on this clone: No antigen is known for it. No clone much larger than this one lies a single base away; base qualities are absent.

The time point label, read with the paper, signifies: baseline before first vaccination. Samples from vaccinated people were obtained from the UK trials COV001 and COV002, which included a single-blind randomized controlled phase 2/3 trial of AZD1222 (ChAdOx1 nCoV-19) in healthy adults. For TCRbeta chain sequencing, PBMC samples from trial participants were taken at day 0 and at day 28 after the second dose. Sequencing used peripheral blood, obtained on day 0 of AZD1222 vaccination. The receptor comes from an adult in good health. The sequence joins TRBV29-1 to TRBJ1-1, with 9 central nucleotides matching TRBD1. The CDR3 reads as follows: CSVATGGTEAFF. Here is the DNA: TGCAGCGTGGCGACAGGGGGGACTGAAGCTTTCTTT. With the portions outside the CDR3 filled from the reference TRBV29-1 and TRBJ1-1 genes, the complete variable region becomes SAVISQKPSRDICQRGTSLTIQCQVDSQVTMMFWYRQQPGQSLTLIATANQGSEATYESGFVIDKFPISRPNLTFSTLTVSNMSPEDSSIYLCSVATGGTEAFFGQGTRLTVV.